These 13 T cell receptor beta chains were all obtained from the same sample, sequenced in a study of beta chain features in type 1 diabetes. The whole isolated RNA underwent reverse transcription, so sequencing captured expressed TCRB transcripts. Profiling relied on immunoSEQ multiplex PCR, and the TCRdb table lists in-frame clones only, not all of them. The repertoire has more than 300,000 clones, 7% to 10% of them found once; the top ten carry 1%. General observations from the study: Shortening that was moderate but significant affected the TCRB CDR3s of Type 1 diabetes patients in all four CD4+ subsets.

No antigen has been assigned to these receptors. The sample taken for sequencing was central memory CD4+ T cells from blood. The receptors were gathered from a man aged 25-45 years with type 1 diabetes.

This chain joins TRBV7-2 and TRBJ1-5, with D unclear. This CDR3 comprises 15 residues. V was cut by 5 bases and J by 0 bases, with 11 bases left in between. Germline V gene data show CDR1 as SGHTA and CDR2 as FQGNSA. CDR3 region: CASSPRTYSNQPQHF. CDR3 bases: TGTGCCAGCAGCCCTAGGACCTATAGCAATCAGCCCCAGCATTTT.

The CDR3 DNA reads TGTGCCAGCAATCGACAGGAGGGGAACTATGGCTACACCTTC. It codes for CASNRQEGNYGYTF. The genes are TRBV2 and TRBJ1-2; tentatively, D is TRBD1 (6 bases). The V end lost 7 bases, the J end lost 2 bases, and 14 bases lay between the germline ends. Germline CDR1 and CDR2: SNHLY and FYNNEI. The CDR3 loop spans 14 amino acids.

The V gene is TRBV25-1, the J gene TRBJ2-3; D is unresolved. The CDR3 length is 12 residues. Germline V gives CDR1 MGHDK, CDR2 SYGVNS. V was trimmed by 6 bases and J by 1 base, leaving 5 bases between them. This chain's CDR3 is CASSPGTDTQYF. The DNA for the CDR3 is TGTGCCAGCAGCCCCGGCACAGATACGCAGTATTTT.

This clone was counted ten times or more. V and J are TRBV25-1 and TRBJ2-5, with TRBD1 matching over 10 bases. The V gene end was trimmed by 1 base and the J gene end by 3 bases; junction bases not matched to a gene: 8. The length of the CDR3 is 17 residues. Per germline, CDR1 MGHDK and CDR2 SYGVNS. CDR3 coding DNA: TGTGCCAGCAGTGAATTGGAGGGACAGGGGCGGGAAGAGACCCAGTACTTC. Its protein product is CASSELEGQGREETQYF.

The chain employs TRBV5-1 and TRBJ2-7; D may be TRBD1 (5 bases). The germline gives CDR1 SGHRS, CDR2 YFSETQ. Trimming left V 0 bases short and J 2 bases short, with 15 bases between. The CDR3 contains 16 residues. CDR3 sequence reads: CASSLGHATAPYEQYF. The CDR3 DNA sequence: TGCGCCAGCAGCTTGGGTCATGCGACAGCACCCTACGAGCAGTACTTC.

In DNA, the CDR3 is TGCGCCAGCAGGCTAGCGGGGGGAAACACCGGGGAGCTGTTTTTT. It specifies CASRLAGGNTGELFF. The V and J genes are TRBV5-1 and TRBJ2-2, with 11 nucleotides matching TRBD2. Germline V CDR1 and CDR2: SGHRS, YFSETQ. The junction had 2 bases not matched to a gene; V was cut back by 5 bases and J by 2 bases. The CDR3 loop spans 15 amino acids.

This chain joins TRBV4-3 and TRBJ2-7, with a tentative D call TRBD1 (5 bases). The CDR3 is made up of 16 amino acids. Germline assignment: CDR1 LGHNA and CDR2 YSLEER. V lost 0 bases and J 0 bases, leaving 12 bases between the germline ends. Here the CDR3 DNA reads TGCGCCAGCAGCCAAGATCTACAGGAGAGCTCCTACGAGCAGTACTTC. Translated, it gives CASSQDLQESSYEQYF.

This clone came up a few times. CDR3 in amino acids: CASSPGTAYEQYF. Here the CDR3 DNA reads TGCGCCAGCAGCCCCGGGACCGCCTACGAGCAGTACTTC. The genes are TRBV5-1 and TRBJ2-7; D is tentatively TRBD1 or TRBD2 (5 bases each). CDR1 and CDR2 from the germline V gene are SGHRS and YFSETQ. The ends were cut back, 4 bases at V and 2 bases at J, with 10 bases in the middle. The CDR3 runs to 13 residues.

The chain employs TRBV6-5 and TRBJ1-1; D not resolved. Germline assignment: CDR1 MNHEY and CDR2 SVGAGI. V lost 0 bases and J 5 bases, leaving 7 bases between the germline ends. CDR3 length: 13 residues. CDR3 region: CASSYSVITEAFF. CDR3 nucleotide sequence: TGTGCCAGCAGTTACTCTGTTATTACTGAAGCTTTCTTT.

This clone has a handful of counts. The chain uses TRBV5-3 and TRBJ2-4; no definite D call. TRBV5-3 is an open reading frame whose function is uncertain. This CDR3 has 16 amino acids. V was pared by 3 bases and J by 1 base, with 14 bases between. CDR3 residues: CARSSSLSRAKNIQYF. DNA for the CDR3: TGTGCCAGAAGCTCCTCCCTATCAAGGGCCAAAAACATTCAGTACTTC.

There are many counts of this clone. The chain recombines TRBV30 with TRBJ2-6; the D gene is possibly TRBD2 (5 bases). Between the trimmed V and J ends, which lost 2 bases and 4 bases, there was a span of 18 bases. The CDR3 totals 17 residues. The germline CDR1 and CDR2 sequences are GTSNPN and SVGIG (reference sequence). CDR3 DNA sequence: TGTGCCTGGAGTACGGTTGAGGGAATTTCGGGGGCCAACGTCCTGACTTTC. This encodes CAWSTVEGISGANVLTF.

The chain employs TRBV7-9 and TRBJ2-3, with a weak D call TRBD2 (7 bases). The V end lost 1 base, the J end lost 8 bases, and 13 bases lay between the germline ends. Germline V gene data show CDR1 as SEHNR and CDR2 as FQNEAQ (reference sequence). This CDR3 has 14 amino acids. The CDR3 nucleotides read TGTGCCAGCAGCTTAGTGCGGGGGCAGGGTACGCAGTATTTT. Protein product: CASSLVRGQGTQYF.

There are a few counts of this clone. V usage is TRBV7-2 and J usage is TRBJ2-5; 13 positions agree with TRBD2. The CDR3 runs to 18 residues. The V gene end was trimmed by 4 bases and the J gene end by 4 bases; junction bases not matched to a gene: 12. Per germline, CDR1 SGHTA and CDR2 FQGNSA. Written as DNA, the CDR3 is TGTGCCAGCAGCTCCCGGACTAGCGGGGGCAGGAGAGGAGAGACCCAGTACTTC. Protein product: CASSSRTSGGRRGETQYF.